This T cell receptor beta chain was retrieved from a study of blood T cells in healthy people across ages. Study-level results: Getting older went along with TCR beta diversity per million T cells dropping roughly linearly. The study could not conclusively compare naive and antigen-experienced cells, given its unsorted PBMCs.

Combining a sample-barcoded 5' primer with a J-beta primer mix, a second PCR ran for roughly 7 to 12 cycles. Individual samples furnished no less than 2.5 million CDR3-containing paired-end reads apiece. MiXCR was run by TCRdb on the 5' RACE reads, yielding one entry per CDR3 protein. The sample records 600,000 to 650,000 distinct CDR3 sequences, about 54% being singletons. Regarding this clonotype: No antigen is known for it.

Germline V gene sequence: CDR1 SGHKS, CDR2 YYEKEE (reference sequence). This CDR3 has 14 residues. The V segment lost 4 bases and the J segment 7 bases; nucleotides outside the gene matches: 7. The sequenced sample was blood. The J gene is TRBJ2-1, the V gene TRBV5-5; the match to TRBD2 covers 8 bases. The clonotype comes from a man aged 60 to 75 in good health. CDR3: CASSPTGGSNEQFF. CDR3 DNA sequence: TGTGCCAGCAGCCCCACGGGGGGGTCGAATGAGCAGTTCTTC. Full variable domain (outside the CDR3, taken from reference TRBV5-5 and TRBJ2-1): DAGVTQSPTHLIKTRGQQVTLRCSPISGHKSVSWYQQVLGQGPQFIFQYYEKEERGRGNFPDRFSARQFPNYSSELNVNALLLGDSALYLCASSPTGGSNEQFFGPGTRLTVL.